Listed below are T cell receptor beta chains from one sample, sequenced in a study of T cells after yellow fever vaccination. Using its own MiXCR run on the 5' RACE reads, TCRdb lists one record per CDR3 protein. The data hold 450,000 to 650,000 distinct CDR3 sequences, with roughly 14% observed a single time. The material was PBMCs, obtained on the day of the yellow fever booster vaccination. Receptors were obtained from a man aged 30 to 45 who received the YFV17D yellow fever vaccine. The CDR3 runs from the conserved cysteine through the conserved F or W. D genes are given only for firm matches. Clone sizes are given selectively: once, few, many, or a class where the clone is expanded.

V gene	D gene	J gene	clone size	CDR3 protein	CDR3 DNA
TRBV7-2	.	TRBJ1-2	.	CASSLAWGVHTF	TGTGCCAGCAGCTTAGCGTGGGGGGTTCACACCTTC
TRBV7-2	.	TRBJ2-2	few	CASSLGGPSRSTGELFF	TGTGCCAGCAGCTTAGGGGGCCCCAGCCGGAGCACCGGGGAGCTGTTTTTT
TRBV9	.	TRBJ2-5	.	CASSVDPSLQETQYF	TGTGCCAGCAGCGTAGACCCCAGCCTCCAAGAGACCCAGTACTTC
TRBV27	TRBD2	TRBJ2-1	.	CASSLTSGLAGGPDEQFF	TGTGCCAGCAGTCTAACATCGGGACTAGCGGGAGGGCCAGATGAGCAGTTCTTC
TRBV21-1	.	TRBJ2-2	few	CASSKVQGTSNTGELFF	TGTGCCAGCAGCAAAGTCCAGGGAACCTCGAACACCGGGGAGCTGTTTTTT
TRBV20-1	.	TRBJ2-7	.	CSARGGAPYEQYF	TGCAGTGCTAGAGGCGGGGCCCCCTACGAGCAGTACTTC
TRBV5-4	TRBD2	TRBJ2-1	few	CASSTSSGRASNEQFF	TGTGCCAGCAGCACCTCAAGCGGGAGGGCCAGCAATGAGCAGTTCTTC
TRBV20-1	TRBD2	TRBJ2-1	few	CSAPNWGTSGKNEQFF	TGCAGTGCTCCCAACTGGGGGACTAGCGGGAAGAATGAGCAGTTCTTC
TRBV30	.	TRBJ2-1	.	CAWCWSSYNEQFF	TGTGCCTGGTGTTGGTCCTCCTACAATGAGCAGTTCTTC
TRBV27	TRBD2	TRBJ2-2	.	CASSPLAANTGELFF	TGTGCCAGCAGTCCACTAGCGGCGAACACCGGGGAGCTGTTTTTT
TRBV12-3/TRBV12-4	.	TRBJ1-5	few	CASSLGGQGRQPQHF	TGTGCCAGCAGTTTGGGGGGCCAGGGTCGGCAGCCCCAGCATTTT
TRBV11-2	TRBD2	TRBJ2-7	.	CASSFPGEGTYEQYF	TGTGCCAGCAGCTTCCCGGGGGAGGGGACGTACGAGCAGTACTTC
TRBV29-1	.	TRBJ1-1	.	CSVARGETEAFF	TGCAGCGTTGCCAGGGGAGAGACTGAAGCTTTCTTT
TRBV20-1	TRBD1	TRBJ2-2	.	CSARRTGGGELFF	TGCAGTGCTAGACGGACAGGGGGCGGGGAGCTGTTTTTT
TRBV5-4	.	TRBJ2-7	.	CASRQTGDYEQYF	TGTGCCAGCCGACAGACAGGAGACTACGAGCAGTACTTC
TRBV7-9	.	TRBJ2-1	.	CASNLLVNEQFF	TGTGCCAGCAATTTATTAGTCAATGAGCAGTTCTTC
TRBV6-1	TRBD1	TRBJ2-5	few	CASRVGQGAETQYF	TGTGCCAGCAGAGTAGGACAGGGGGCGGAGACCCAGTACTTC
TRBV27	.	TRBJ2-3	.	CASSRGEGTDTQYF	TGTGCCAGCAGTAGGGGGGAAGGGACAGATACGCAGTATTTT
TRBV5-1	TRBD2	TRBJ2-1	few	CASSPGLAGLKEQFF	TGCGCCAGCAGCCCGGGACTAGCGGGCCTCAAGGAGCAGTTCTTC
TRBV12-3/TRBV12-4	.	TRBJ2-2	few	CATSRGVGELFF	TGTGCCACAAGCCGAGGGGTCGGGGAGCTGTTTTTT
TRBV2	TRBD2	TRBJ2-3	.	CTISSGLAGVGGTDTQYF	TGTACCATCAGCTCGGGACTAGCGGGAGTCGGGGGCACAGATACGCAGTATTTT
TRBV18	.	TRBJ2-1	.	CASSLLGVAGRNEQFF	TGTGCCAGCTCACTTCTTGGGGTGGCGGGAAGAAATGAGCAGTTCTTC
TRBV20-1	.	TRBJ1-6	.	CSVGAANNSPLHF	TGCAGTGTCGGGGCCGCAAATAATTCACCCCTCCACTTT
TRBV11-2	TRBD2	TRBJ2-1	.	CASSSPGLGGSSYNEQFF	TGTGCCAGCAGCTCCCCGGGACTAGGGGGAAGCTCCTACAATGAGCAGTTCTTC
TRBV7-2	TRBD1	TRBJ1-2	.	CASSLSSGTGAEGYTF	TGTGCCAGCAGCCTTAGCTCGGGGACAGGGGCGGAGGGCTACACCTTC
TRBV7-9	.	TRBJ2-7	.	CASSLGSGVREQYF	TGTGCCAGCAGCTTAGGTAGCGGAGTGAGGGAGCAGTACTTC
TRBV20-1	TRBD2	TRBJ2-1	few	CSARDFLAGGPNDYNEQFF	TGCAGTGCTAGAGATTTTCTAGCGGGAGGGCCCAACGATTACAATGAGCAGTTCTTC
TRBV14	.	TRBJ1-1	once	CASSQFAGRDTEAFF	TGTGCCAGCAGCCAATTTGCAGGGAGGGACACTGAAGCTTTCTTT
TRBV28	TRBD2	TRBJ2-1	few	CASSSYSGGGHNEQFF	TGTGCCAGCAGTTCGTATAGCGGGGGCGGCCACAATGAGCAGTTCTTC
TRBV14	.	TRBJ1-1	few	CASSQVGYTGTEAFF	TGTGCCAGCAGCCAAGTCGGCTACACGGGGACTGAAGCTTTCTTT
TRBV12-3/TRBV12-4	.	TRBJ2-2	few	CASKRRDKPGELFF	TGTGCCAGCAAACGGCGGGACAAACCCGGGGAGCTGTTTTTT
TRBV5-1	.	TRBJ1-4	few	CASSLSGWTATNEKLFF	TGCGCCAGCAGCTTGTCGGGGTGGACTGCAACTAATGAAAAACTGTTTTTT
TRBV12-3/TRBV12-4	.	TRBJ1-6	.	CASSSSRTNSPLHF	TGTGCCAGCAGTTCCAGCAGGACCAACTCACCCCTCCACTTT
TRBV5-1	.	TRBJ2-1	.	CASLNGEERYNEQFF	TGCGCCAGCTTGAACGGTGAAGAGAGGTACAATGAGCAGTTCTTC
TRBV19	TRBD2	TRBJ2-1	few	CASKVGGSGSYNEQFF	TGTGCCAGTAAGGTCGGCGGGAGCGGGTCCTACAATGAGCAGTTCTTC
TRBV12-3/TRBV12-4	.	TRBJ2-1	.	CASSSRDKSYNEQFF	TGTGCCAGCAGTTCCCGGGACAAGTCCTACAATGAGCAGTTCTTC
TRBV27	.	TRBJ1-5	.	CASSPPNQPQHF	TGTGCCAGCAGTCCCCCTAATCAGCCCCAGCATTTT
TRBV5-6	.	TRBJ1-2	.	CASSSLKWGSNYGYTF	TGTGCCAGCAGCTCGTTGAAATGGGGCTCAAACTATGGCTACACCTTC
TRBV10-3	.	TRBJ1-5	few	CAISVEGGQPQHF	TGTGCCATCAGTGTCGAAGGGGGTCAGCCCCAGCATTTT
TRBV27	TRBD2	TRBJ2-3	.	CASSLKDGRRGDTQYF	TGTGCCAGCAGTCTAAAAGACGGGAGGAGGGGAGATACGCAGTATTTT
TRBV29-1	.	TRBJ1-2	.	CSVEEPTNYGYTF	TGCAGCGTTGAAGAACCGACCAACTATGGCTACACCTTC
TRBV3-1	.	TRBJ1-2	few	CASSQGGESYGYTF	TGTGCCAGCAGCCAAGGCGGGGAGAGCTATGGCTACACCTTC
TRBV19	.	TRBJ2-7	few	CASSIAVSRTRYEQYF	TGTGCCAGTAGTATAGCGGTCAGCCGTACGAGGTACGAGCAGTACTTC
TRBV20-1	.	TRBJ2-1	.	CSARAGLRNNEQFF	TGCAGTGCTAGGGCAGGACTACGCAACAATGAGCAGTTCTTC
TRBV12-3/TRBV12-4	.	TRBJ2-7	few	CASSTGPQSYEQYF	TGTGCCAGCAGTACCGGGCCGCAGAGCTACGAGCAGTACTTC
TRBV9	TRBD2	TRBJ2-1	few	CASSPASGTGNEQFF	TGTGCCAGCAGCCCCGCTAGCGGGACGGGCAATGAGCAGTTCTTC
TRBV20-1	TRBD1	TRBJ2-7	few	CSARDRDSYYEQYF	TGCAGTGCTAGAGACCGGGACAGCTACTACGAGCAGTACTTC
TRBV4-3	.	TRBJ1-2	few	CASSQDPSSGYTF	TGCGCCAGCAGCCAAGATCCGTCCAGCGGCTACACCTTC
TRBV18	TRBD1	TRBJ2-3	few	CATSLDRGSDTQYF	TGTGCCACGTCCTTGGACAGGGGTTCAGATACGCAGTATTTT
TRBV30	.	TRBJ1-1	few	CAWREFTEAFF	TGTGCCTGGAGAGAGTTCACTGAAGCTTTCTTT
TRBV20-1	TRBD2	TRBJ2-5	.	CSAPLAGLPETQYF	TGCAGTGCCCCCTTAGCGGGACTCCCAGAGACCCAGTACTTC
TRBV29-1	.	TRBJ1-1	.	CSVEGGGVGAFF	TGCAGCGTTGAAGGAGGGGGGGTAGGAGCTTTCTTT
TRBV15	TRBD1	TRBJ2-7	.	CATSREDRANYEQYF	TGTGCCACCAGCAGAGAAGACAGGGCCAACTACGAGCAGTACTTC
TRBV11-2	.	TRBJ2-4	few	CASSLDPANIQYF	TGTGCCAGCAGCTTAGATCCCGCTAACATTCAGTACTTC
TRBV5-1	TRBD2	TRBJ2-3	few	CASSPVAGRADTQYF	TGCGCCAGCAGCCCCGTAGCGGGACGGGCAGATACGCAGTATTTT
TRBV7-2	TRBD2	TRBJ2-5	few	CASSLEGTSGYETQYF	TGTGCCAGCAGCTTAGAAGGGACTAGCGGCTACGAGACCCAGTACTTC
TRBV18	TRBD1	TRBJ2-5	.	CASSPKQGARETQYF	TGTGCCAGCTCACCAAAACAGGGGGCGCGGGAGACCCAGTACTTC